This record concerns one T cell receptor (beta chain) sequence. This entry is derived from a study of blood T cell repertoires in COVID-19. Study as a whole: From T cells, B-cell-depleted T cells, or PBMCs came the material, which was cDNA or gDNA.

Germline assignment: CDR1 MNHEY and CDR2 SMNVEV (reference sequence). V gave up 0 bases and J gave up 5 bases, with 11 bases separating them. The length of the CDR3 is 14 residues. Participants were aged roughly 18 to 90 years, lived in 20 to 25 US areas, and enrolled virtually. Original data processing: It was from reference gene primer amplification that nucleated cell counts were estimated. TCRdb's copy holds only in-frame clones and misses some; the assay was immunoSEQ multiplex PCR. V and J calls plus clone size are reproduced from that table; the DNA served to infer D and trimming. The sample lists about 310,000 clones, approximately 88% occurring once.

The clonotype comes from a man aged 55 to 70 who had recovered from COVID-19. This chain joins TRBV27 and TRBJ2-7, with D tentatively TRBD1 (6 bases). Material for sequencing was PBMCs or T cells enriched from blood (not recorded which). CDR3 bases: TGTGCCAGCAGTTTATCCCGCAGGGGAAACGAGCAGTACTTC. This sequence encodes CASSLSRRGNEQYF.